The source of this T cell receptor (beta chain) is a study of shared clonotypes between healthy human individuals. General study results and limits: Estimated clonotype richness was generally higher in naive than memory subsets. Naive CD4 clonotype sharing across a few donors was 4% to 5%.

The method was immunoSEQ multiplex PCR; TCRdb's version includes in-frame clones alone and lacks a portion of them. The top ten hold about 34% of the sample, which has fewer than 850,000 clones, 80% to 95% seen once. In CD8 memory, CD45RO+ cells were put together with CCR7-negative CD45RA+ TemRA cells. Looked up from germline, CDR1 is MNHEY and CDR2 is SMNVEV (reference sequence). The CDR3 extends over 14 amino acids. Between the trimmed V and J ends, which lost 6 bases and 4 bases, there was a span of 16 bases. With respect to this clone: What it binds is unknown. The same CDR3 also results from other DNA sequences found in this sample.

Sequencing used memory CD8+ T cells from PBMCs. Sample subset: CD45RO+ cells pooled with CCR7-negative TemRA cells. The rearrangement uses TRBV27 and TRBJ2-7; perhaps D is TRBD1 or TRBD2 (5 bases each). This TCR was recovered from a young man in good health. Some clones in this sample may be carry-over from other donors' samples. CDR3 residues: CASSPRGGGYEQYF. Written as DNA, the CDR3 is TGTGCCAGCAGCCCCCGGGGTGGGGGATACGAGCAGTACTTC.